Each of the 18 T cell receptor beta chains below was sequenced from the same sample in a study of neoadjuvant anti-PD-1 for oral cavity cancer. Only in-frame clones appear in the TCRdb table, and some are missing; sequencing was by immunoSEQ multiplex PCR. The table records roughly 14,000 clones, 66% of them present only once. Material: PBMCs, obtained before nivolumab (anti-PD-1) treatment. Every receptor here comes from a person between 35 and 79 years old with oral cavity squamous cell carcinoma.

The chain joins TRBV28 to TRBJ2-7; 9 bases are shared with TRBD1. This CDR3 spans 13 amino acids. Germline CDR1 is MDHEN and CDR2 is SYDVKM. CDR3 sequence: CAGGGQGSHEQYF. The CDR3 coding sequence is TGTGCGGGGGGCGGACAGGGGTCCCACGAGCAGTACTTC. The complete variable domain, with remaining parts taken from reference TRBV28 and TRBJ2-7, reads DVKVTQSSRYLVKRTGEKVFLECVQDMDHENMFWYRQDPGLGLRLIYFSYDVKMKEKGDIPEGYSVSREKKERFSLILESASTNQTSMYLCAGGGQGSHEQYFGPGTRLTVT.

This clone has a handful of counts. This chain joins TRBV6-5 and TRBJ1-5; D perhaps matches TRBD1 (6 bases). V gave up 0 bases and J gave up 4 bases, with 10 bases separating them. In germline, CDR1 is MNHEY, CDR2 SVGAGI. This CDR3 has 15 residues. The CDR3 DNA sequence: TGTGCCAGCAGTTACTCGGACAGCGGAAATCAGCCCCAGCATTTT. This translates into CASSYSDSGNQPQHF.

This chain joins TRBV5-8 and TRBJ1-5; TRBD1 aligns across 9 bases. The CDR3 is made up of 19 amino acids. Germline values: CDR1 SGHTS, CDR2 YDEGEE. Trimming at V came to 0 bases and at J to 2 bases, leaving 12 bases not matched to a gene. CDR3 in amino acids: CASSLAPITGGGGNQPQHF. CDR3 bases: TGTGCCAGCAGCTTGGCCCCCATCACAGGGGGCGGTGGCAATCAGCCCCAGCATTTT. Drawing the rest from reference TRBV5-8 and TRBJ1-5, the complete variable domain is EAGVTQSPTHLIKTRGQQATLRCSPISGHTSVYWYQQALGLGLQFLLWYDEGEERNRGNFPPRFSGRQFPNYSSELNVNALELEDSALYLCASSLAPITGGGGNQPQHFGDGTRLSIL.

The V gene is TRBV29-1, the J gene TRBJ2-7, with 7 bases lining up with TRBD1. Germline-derived CDR1 and CDR2 are SQVTM and ANQGSEA. This CDR3 has 12 residues. The V segment lost 7 bases and the J segment 4 bases; nucleotides outside the gene matches: 7. CDR3: CSALTGTYEQYF. In DNA, the CDR3 is TGCAGCGCCCTGACAGGGACGTACGAGCAGTACTTC.

This chain uses TRBV5-8 with TRBJ2-4, with 8 bases that match TRBD1. Germline V CDR1 and CDR2: SGHTS, YDEGEE. The CDR3 spans 16 residues. The V and J ends lost 4 bases and 10 bases, in that order; junction bases with no gene match: 16. Here the CDR3 DNA reads TGTGCCAGCAGCCCCTCCCAGTCCGGGACAGGTCGGATTCAGTACTTC. It specifies CASSPSQSGTGRIQYF.

The rearrangement joins TRBV21-1 to TRBJ1-2. TRBV21-1 is a recognized pseudogene. The CDR3 is made up of 15 amino acids. CDR3 DNA: TGTGCCAGCAGGGGTGGACGGACCTCTAACTATGGCTACACCTTC. Translated: CASRGGRTSNYGYTF.

The chain is built from TRBV9 and TRBJ1-1; D gene ambiguous. CDR1 is SGDLS, CDR2 YYNGEE, per germline. The CDR3 is 14 residues long. With 4 bases removed from V and 2 bases from J, the gap between germline ends came to 12 bases. CDR3 sequence reads: CASSPQALNTEAFF. The CDR3 coding sequence is TGTGCCAGCAGCCCTCAAGCCCTCAACACTGAAGCTTTCTTT. The variable domain in full, completed from reference TRBV9 and TRBJ1-1, reads DSGVTQTPKHLITATGQRVTLRCSPRSGDLSVYWYQQSLDQGLQFLIQYYNGEERAKGNILERFSAQQFPDLHSELNLSSLELGDSALYFCASSPQALNTEAFFGQGTRLTVV.

The genes are TRBV2 and TRBJ1-4, with D perhaps matching TRBD1 (6 bases). This CDR3 is built from 13 residues. Trimming removed 6 bases from V and 8 bases from J, with 13 bases in between. The germline CDR1 and CDR2 sequences are SNHLY and FYNNEI. CDR3 protein: CASRQGIGEKLFF. The CDR3 DNA reads TGTGCCAGCAGGCAGGGGATTGGGGAAAAACTGTTTTTT.

The gene calls are TRBV19 and TRBJ1-1; no firm D call. The CDR3 loop spans 12 amino acids. Germline V CDR1 and CDR2: LNHDA, SQIVND (reference sequence). The ends were cut back, 3 bases at V and 3 bases at J, with 5 bases in the middle. The CDR3 region has the DNA TGTGCCAGTAGTATCCCCGACACTGAAGCTTTCTTT. This gives the protein CASSIPDTEAFF.

The rearrangement joins TRBV19 to TRBJ1-6; tentative D call: TRBD1 (5 bases). From germline, CDR1 is LNHDA and CDR2 SQIVND (reference sequence). Trimming took off 5 bases at V and 10 bases at J, with 15 bases between the two ends. The CDR3 sequence is 14 residues long. The CDR3 here is CASSLQGTGSPLHF. CDR3 nucleotide sequence: TGTGCCAGTAGTCTCCAGGGTACTGGGTCACCCCTCCACTTT.

The V gene is TRBV5-1, the J gene TRBJ2-1; D gene ambiguous. The CDR3 consists of 12 residues. V lost 2 bases, J lost 10 bases, and 10 bases lay in between. Germline V CDR1 and CDR2: SGHRS, YFSETQ. Here the CDR3 DNA reads TGCGCCAGCAGCTTAAGTCGAAGGGAGCAGTTCTTC. It is translated as CASSLSRREQFF. The entire variable domain, with the rest obtained from reference TRBV5-1 and TRBJ2-1, is as follows: KAGVTQTPRYLIKTRGQQVTLSCSPISGHRSVSWYQQTPGQGLQFLFEYFSETQRNKGNFPGRFSGRQFSNSRSEMNVSTLELGDSALYLCASSLSRREQFFGPGTRLTVL.

CDR3: CASSRNSGQGGYTEAFF. The CDR3 DNA reads TGTGCCAGCTCCCGAAATAGTGGACAGGGGGGATACACTGAAGCTTTCTTT. The chain recombines TRBV18 with TRBJ1-1; TRBD1 aligns across 10 bases. The CDR3 length is 17 residues. Germline V gene data show CDR1 as KGHSH and CDR2 as LQKENI. The junction had 13 bases not matched to a gene; V was cut back by 6 bases and J by 3 bases.

The chain employs TRBV2 and TRBJ2-1; possibly TRBD1 or TRBD2 for D (6 bases each). The length of the CDR3 is 13 residues. V lost 8 bases to trimming and J lost 8 bases, with 16 bases between them. Germline V CDR1 and CDR2: SNHLY, FYNNEI. The CDR3 protein is CASDREQGHEQFF. The CDR3, as DNA: TGTGCCAGCGACCGGGAGCAGGGGCATGAGCAGTTCTTC. The entire variable domain, with the rest obtained from reference TRBV2 and TRBJ2-1, is as follows: EPEVTQTPSHQVTQMGQEVILRCVPISNHLYFYWYRQILGQKVEFLVSFYNNEISEKSEIFDDQFSVERPDGSNFTLKIRSTKLEDSAMYFCASDREQGHEQFFGPGTRLTVL.

The chain combines TRBV7-8 with TRBJ2-1; D may be TRBD1 or TRBD2 (7 bases each). CDR3 length: 14 amino acids. Germline CDR1 is SGHVS and CDR2 is FQNEAQ. V dropped 2 bases and J dropped 9 bases, with 14 bases sitting between them. CDR3 residues: CASSLIGGGGEQFF. As DNA, the CDR3 is TGTGCCAGCAGCTTAATAGGGGGCGGGGGTGAGCAGTTCTTC.

The V gene is TRBV19, the J gene TRBJ2-2; 12 bases are a match to TRBD2. Trimming cost V 6 bases and J 5 bases; bases outside gene matches: 13. The CDR3 is 18 residues long. In germline, CDR1 is LNHDA, CDR2 SQIVND (reference sequence). Here the CDR3 reads CASRNGATSGRRTGELFF. The CDR3 coding sequence is TGTGCCAGTAGAAATGGGGCGACTAGCGGGAGAAGGACCGGGGAGCTGTTTTTT.

The V gene is TRBV29-1, the J gene TRBJ2-7; D call uncertain. The CDR3 extends over 12 amino acids. The germline V gene encodes CDR1 SQVTM and CDR2 ANQGSEA. The germline V and J ends were trimmed by 6 bases and 0 bases, with 9 bases remaining between them. The CDR3, as DNA: TGCAGCGTCGGTGAGAGCTCCTACGAGCAGTACTTC. Amino acid sequence: CSVGESSYEQYF.

The gene calls are TRBV6-6 and TRBJ1-1; 9 nucleotides line up with TRBD1. CDR1 and CDR2 (germline): MNHNY, SVGAGI (reference sequence). The CDR3 has 15 residues. V shed 5 bases, J shed 4 bases, and the junction held 8 bases outside the gene matches. The CDR3 loop is CASSDPGTGSTEAFF. The CDR3 DNA reads TGTGCCAGCAGTGACCCCGGGACAGGGAGCACTGAAGCTTTCTTT.

The rearrangement joins TRBV28 to TRBJ1-2; D not resolved. The CDR3 is 13 amino acids. Trimming removed 5 bases at V and 1 base at J, with 8 bases between. Germline CDR1 is MDHEN and CDR2 is SYDVKM. The CDR3 loop is CASSRMGNYGYTF. In DNA form, the CDR3 reads TGTGCCAGCAGTAGAATGGGTAACTATGGCTACACCTTC.